The 13 T cell receptor beta chains below come from one sample, sequenced in a study of blood T cell repertoires in COVID-19. Clones were sequenced by immunoSEQ multiplex PCR, and TCRdb holds only the in-frame ones, with some missing. The sample records over 200,000 clones, around 83% being singletons. Sequencing was done on a sample of peripheral blood. The origin of the receptors is an elderly man with acute or convalescent COVID-19.

The rearrangement uses TRBV29-1 and TRBJ1-1, with D perhaps TRBD1 (6 bases). CDR1 and CDR2 (germline): SQVTM, ANQGSEA. The V gene lost 3 bases and the J gene lost 0 bases, with 11 bases spanning the gap. This CDR3 has 14 amino acids. This chain's CDR3 is CSVDLNRVNTEAFF. The CDR3 DNA is TGCAGCGTTGATCTCAACAGGGTGAACACTGAAGCTTTCTTT.

V and J are TRBV7-2 and TRBJ2-2; D call uncertain. Germline V gene lookup returns CDR1 SGHTA and CDR2 FQGNSA. V was cut by 5 bases and J by 4 bases, with 11 bases left in between. The CDR3 spans 14 residues. CDR3 sequence reads: CASSTRSPTGELFF. CDR3 bases: TGTGCCAGCAGCACCCGGTCGCCCACCGGGGAGCTGTTTTTT.

The rearrangement uses TRBV7-3 and TRBJ2-3, with a tentative D call TRBD2 (6 bases). The V gene lost 5 bases and the J gene lost 0 bases, with 9 bases spanning the gap. The CDR3 contains 14 residues. Germline V gene sequence: CDR1 SGHTA, CDR2 FQGTGA. The CDR3 region has the DNA TGTGCCAGCAGCCGTAGCGGAAGCACAGATACGCAGTATTTT. It specifies CASSRSGSTDTQYF. Combining the CDR3 with reference TRBV7-3 and TRBJ2-3 gives the whole variable domain GAGVSQTPSNKVTEKGKYVELRCDPISGHTALYWYRQSLGQGPEFLIYFQGTGAADDSGLPNDRFFAVRPEGSVSTLKIQRTERGDSAVYLCASSRSGSTDTQYFGPGTRLTVL.

Details on this clone: The same CDR3 is also encoded by other DNA sequences in this sample. The V gene is TRBV2, the J gene TRBJ1-5, with a tentative D call TRBD1 (5 bases). Germline V CDR1 and CDR2: SNHLY, FYNNEI. Trimming pared 1 base from V and 4 bases from J, leaving 8 bases between. The CDR3 is 14 amino acids. DNA for the CDR3: TGTGCCAGCAGTGAAGGGGCAGGGAATCAGCCCCAGCATTTT. This codes for CASSEGAGNQPQHF.

Points on this clone: Other nucleotide sequences in the sample specify the same CDR3. This chain connects TRBV29-1 to TRBJ2-2; 10 nucleotides agree with TRBD2. The CDR3 spans 14 residues. The V and J ends lost 6 bases and 0 bases, in that order; junction bases with no gene match: 1. The germline V gene has CDR1 SQVTM and CDR2 ANQGSEA. The CDR3: CSVGLAANTGELFF. The CDR3 DNA sequence: TGCAGCGTAGGACTAGCGGCGAACACCGGGGAGCTGTTTTTT.

J is TRBJ2-5 and V is TRBV12-3 or TRBV12-4, with TRBD2 as a possible D gene (5 bases). V was clipped by 6 bases and J by 3 bases, with 11 bases between them. CDR3 length: 13 amino acids. In DNA, the CDR3 is TGTGCCAGCAGCGAGGGTCCTAAAGAGACCCAGTACTTC. It is translated as CASSEGPKETQYF.

This clone was found a few times. The chain couples TRBV4-1 to TRBJ2-7, with D uncertain. Trimming removed 1 base at V and 3 bases at J, with 10 bases between. There are 14 residues in the CDR3. Germline lookup yields CDR1 MGHRA and CDR2 YSYEKL. CDR3 region: CASSQVPRNYEQYF. CDR3 DNA sequence: TGCGCCAGCAGCCAAGTGCCCAGAAACTACGAGCAGTACTTC.

The J gene is TRBJ1-1, the V gene TRBV3-1 (or the pseudogene TRBV3-2); tentatively, D is TRBD1 (5 bases). CDR1 LGHDT and CDR2 YNNKEL come from the germline V gene (reference sequence). The CDR3 has 16 amino acids. V lost 2 bases to trimming and J lost 2 bases, with 15 bases between them. The CDR3 region is CASSQWGRGGNTEAFF. The DNA of the CDR3 is TGTGCCAGCAGCCAATGGGGGAGGGGCGGTAACACTGAAGCTTTCTTT.

The chain combines TRBV20-1 with TRBJ2-1; TRBD1 might be the D (6 bases). This CDR3 is built from 14 residues. CDR1 is DFQATT and CDR2 is SNEGSKA in the germline V gene (reference sequence). Trimming left V 3 bases short and J 0 bases short, with 9 bases between. Here the CDR3 reads CSASPRGSYNEQFF. Written as DNA, the CDR3 is TGCAGTGCTAGTCCCAGGGGCTCCTACAATGAGCAGTTCTTC.

CDR3 DNA sequence: TGTGCCAGTAGTAGCCGAGGACAGGGGATTGCAACTAATGAAAAACTGTTTTTT. Protein product: CASSSRGQGIATNEKLFF. The rearrangement uses TRBV19 and TRBJ1-4; 9 positions agree with TRBD1. V trimming: 4 bases; J trimming: 0 bases; junction bases outside the gene matches: 9. Germline V gene lookup returns CDR1 LNHDA and CDR2 SQIVND (reference sequence). The CDR3 loop spans 18 amino acids.

This clone was picked up a small number of times. The genes are TRBV5-1 and TRBJ1-1; TRBD1 aligns across 7 bases. The CDR3 is 14 amino acids. With 3 bases clipped from V and 6 bases from J, the junction kept 8 bases outside the gene matches. CDR1 and CDR2 (germline): SGHRS, YFSETQ. The CDR3 DNA follows: TGCGCCAGCAGCTCCCCCAGGGGGGACTCTGAAGCTTTCTTT. Translating gives CASSSPRGDSEAFF.

This clone was found once. The rearrangement uses TRBV28 and TRBJ1-1, with TRBD1 as a possible D gene (5 bases). Germline values: CDR1 MDHEN, CDR2 SYDVKM. This CDR3 has 14 residues. Trimming shortened V by 5 bases and J by 2 bases, and 12 bases separated the two germline ends. CDR3 loop: CASSDGGENTEAFF. The CDR3 nucleotides read TGTGCCAGCAGTGACGGGGGGGAAAACACTGAAGCTTTCTTT.

The chain carries TRBV6-1 and TRBJ1-2; TRBD1 matches 8 bases. This CDR3 spans 13 amino acids. V shed 2 bases, J shed 4 bases, and the junction held 0 bases outside the gene matches. Germline CDR1 is MNHNS and CDR2 is SASEGT. This CDR3 is CASSEQGAYGYTF. In DNA form, the CDR3 reads TGTGCCAGCAGTGAACAGGGGGCCTATGGCTACACCTTC.